This TCR beta chain was sequenced for a study of T-cell reconstitution after alpha-beta-depleted transplantation in children. As it was prepared, the TCRbeta library received unique molecular identifiers. One entry per CDR3 protein results from TCRdb running MiXCR on the PCR reads. The profile shows just over 70,000 distinct CDR3 sequences, roughly 6.6% of them singletons. This clonotype was detected many times. Trimming shortened V by 6 bases and J by 5 bases, and 13 bases separated the two germline ends. This CDR3 region has 13 residues. This TCR came from a human donor who donated a stem cell graft to a child with acute lymphoblastic leukemia. V gene TRBV12-3 or TRBV12-4 combines with J gene TRBJ2-5; D unresolved. This material consisted of PBMCs from the stem cell graft donor, taken from the stem cell graft. In DNA, the CDR3 is TGTGCCAGCAGGGTAGGACGACGGGAGACCCAGTACTTC. Translated: CASRVGRRETQYF.